The clone carrying this T cell receptor (beta chain) was seen more than once but under ten times. Its specificity is unknown. Using a J-beta primer mix together with a sample-barcoded 5' primer, a second PCR was run for about 6 to 12 cycles. One entry per CDR3 protein, called by TCRdb with MiXCR from the 5' RACE reads. The repertoire holds 540,000 or so distinct CDR3 sequences, 24% seen once, with just under 9% in the top ten. From germline, CDR1 is KGHSH and CDR2 LQKENI. The CDR3 contains 14 residues. V lost 1 base and J 0 bases, leaving 7 bases between the germline ends. This entry is derived from a study of blood T cells in healthy people across ages. Overall study findings and caveats: Strong correlation linked observed beta diversity and percent naive T cells.

This sample also appeared in a second study, on T cells of mothers and their children. This second study notes: Material was donated by three healthy Caucasian mothers and their six children. Approximately 2.7 million TCR beta reads per child versus over 8.5 million per mother.

The TCR comes from a boy under 18 in good health. The rearrangement uses TRBV18 and TRBJ2-7; D not certain. Sequenced material: blood. The CDR3 region has the DNA TGTGCCAGCTCACCACGCGCGAACTCCTACGAGCAGTACTTC. It translates to CASSPRANSYEQYF.